This section outlines one T cell receptor (beta chain) sequence together with its context. The antigen is undetermined. There are 15 residues in the CDR3. Germline V lookup: CDR1 MGHRA, CDR2 YSYEKL. J was trimmed by 1 base and V by 0 bases; bases with no gene match: 0. The data stem from a study of naive CD8 T cells in extremely preterm neonates. The repertoire was sequenced with immunoSEQ multiplex PCR; TCRdb's copy has only in-frame clones and lacks some. Altogether tens of thousands of clones are present, about 91% being singletons, with the ten largest covering approximately 0.84%. Overall study findings and caveats: Limitations included small sample size and variable preterm productive templates. Relative to older groups, preterm infants had shorter, less trimmed CDR3s with fewer N additions. Compared with all age groups, preterm neonates showed less repertoire richness. CDR3 nucleotide sharing was 2.7% in preterm, 0.4% to 0.45% term, about 0.028% children, 0.01% adults.

Extremely preterm deliveries at 23-27 weeks of gestation provided the preterm samples. Live Annexin V-negative naive CD3+CD8+CD45RA+CCR7+ T cells were sorted. This TCR derives from a boy who was born preterm. Sequences were obtained from naive CD8+ T cells from cord blood. The J gene is TRBJ2-3, the V gene TRBV4-1, with 8 bases identical to TRBD2. CDR3 DNA: TGCGCCAGCAGCCAAGATAGCGGGGGCACAGATACGCAGTATTTT. Amino acid sequence: CASSQDSGGTDTQYF.